This record looks at one TCR beta chain sequence and its context. The protocol was immunoSEQ multiplex PCR, while the TCRdb copy is restricted to in-frame clones and leaves out a portion. The sample shows tens of thousands of clones, about 92% of them seen only once. This CDR3 has 18 amino acids. With V trimmed by 2 bases and J by 2 bases, 11 bases remained unmatched. The sample originates from a study of OX40 agonist ivuxolimab in advanced cancers. Across the whole study: Those enrolled were approximately 87% male, with a mean age of approximately 60 years and ages from roughly 20 to 85.

This specimen consisted of CD4+ or CD8+ T cells sorted from blood, obtained in a trial of the OX40 agonist ivuxolimab. The clonotype originates from an adult with an advanced solid tumor such as melanoma, head and neck, liver or kidney cancer. The J gene is TRBJ2-5, the V gene TRBV23-1; 10 bases line up with TRBD1. TRBV23-1 is filed as an ORF, its function uncertain. CDR3 nucleotide sequence: TGCGCCAGCAGTCAAATCGGGGGGACAGGGGCTACACAAGAGACCCAGTACTTC. Protein sequence: CASSQIGGTGATQETQYF.